Listed here is a single T cell receptor beta chain. Its cognate antigen is unknown. The sample comes from a study of shared clonotypes between healthy human individuals. General study points: Relative to clonotypes present in all four donors, those not shared had lower generation probabilities.

In the naive CD8 group, cells lacked CD45RO and were positively selected for CCR7, so terminally differentiated effector memory CD45RA+ cells were left out. Donors were Caucasian adults residing in Nashville, Tennessee, USA. The CDR3 has 16 residues. The V gene lost 1 base and the J gene lost 1 base, with 14 bases spanning the gap. Germline V CDR1 and CDR2: ENHRY, SYGVKD. In the original workflow: From ImmunoSEQ came sequences covering only the junction and carrying no quality scores, so filtering differed. Profiling relied on immunoSEQ multiplex PCR, and the TCRdb table lists in-frame clones only, not all of them. V and J calls and clone size are those listed in that table; D and trimming were worked out from the DNA. The repertoire holds around 1.9 million clones, with approximately 94% as singletons.

V gene TRBV10-3 combines with J gene TRBJ2-7; D is unclear. The material sequenced was naive CD8+ T cells from PBMCs. The source of this sequence is a man younger than 35 in good health. Some clones in this sample may be carry-over from other donors' samples. This CDR3 is CAISEFRVRGSYEQYF. The CDR3 bases are TGTGCCATCAGTGAGTTTAGGGTGAGAGGTTCCTACGAGCAGTACTTC.